The TCR beta chain under discussion was sequenced for a study of T cell repertoires in cytomegalovirus infection. About the study: Public TCR beta signature analysis indicated the presence of both CMV infection and matching HLA type. Study outcomes and limitations: CMV-specific TCR beta clonotypes restricted by HLA-C were the ones dominating the ex vivo response. Summed frequency of shared TCR beta families picked out CMV carriers who also had the relevant HLA.

V trimming: 7 bases; J trimming: 4 bases; junction bases outside the gene matches: 10. The CDR3 spans 14 residues. Germline V CDR1 and CDR2: LNHDA, SQIVND (reference sequence). Many counts were recorded for this clonotype. What it binds is not known. Each CDR3 protein gets one entry after TCRdb re-called the reads with MiXCR. The sample carries around 450,000 distinct CDR3 sequences, about 11% recorded once. The sequenced material came from PBMCs. This TCR derives from a human donor in good health (CMV status not recorded). Some clones in this sample may be carry-over from other donors' samples. The V gene is TRBV19, the J gene TRBJ2-7; 7 bases fit TRBD1. CDR3 DNA sequence: TGTGCCAGTACCGCGACGGGACAGCAATACGAGCAGTACTTC. Amino acid sequence: CASTATGQQYEQYF.